These 8 T cell receptor beta chains originate from one sample sequenced in a study of T cell repertoires in cytomegalovirus infection. TCRdb redid the calling of the reads with MiXCR, one entry per CDR3 protein. This table holds about half a million distinct CDR3 sequences, under 55% found once. The antigens for these receptors are not known. Material: cultured PBMCs, obtained from culture after CMV antigen stimulation. These receptors were obtained from a human donor in good health (CMV status not recorded). Some clones in this sample may be carry-over from other donors' samples.

This chain links TRBV7-4 with TRBJ2-4; D call uncertain. The CDR3 loop spans 14 amino acids. The germline V and J ends were trimmed by 3 bases and 5 bases, with 11 bases remaining between them. From germline, CDR1 is SGHVT and CDR2 SQSDAQ. The CDR3 DNA follows: TGTGCCAGCAGCTTCGGCAGGATGGAAAACATTCAGTACTTC. This sequence encodes CASSFGRMENIQYF.

This clonotype was counted only a few times. The rearrangement uses TRBV11-2 and TRBJ1-1; D gene ambiguous. CDR3 length: 15 amino acids. V lost 2 bases, J lost 2 bases, and 12 bases lay in between. Per germline, CDR1 SGHAT and CDR2 FQNNGV. The CDR3 is CASSLYEGINTEAFF. CDR3 DNA: TGTGCCAGCAGCTTATATGAGGGCATAAACACTGAAGCTTTCTTT.

The sample holds a few counts of this clonotype. The rearrangement joins TRBV7-8 to TRBJ1-5; tentatively, D is TRBD1 (5 bases). The length of the CDR3 is 15 residues. Germline lookup yields CDR1 SGHVS and CDR2 FQNEAQ. Trimming shortened V by 2 bases and J by 5 bases, and 13 bases separated the two germline ends. Here the CDR3 reads CASSLRPGWDQPQHF. The CDR3 DNA sequence: TGTGCCAGCAGCTTAAGGCCAGGGTGGGATCAGCCCCAGCATTTT.

On this clonotype: Germline is not matched at one junction end, which may reflect a read error. The CDR3 loop is CASSSRTRPVPDTQYF. In DNA form, the CDR3 reads TGTGCCAGCAGCTCCCGGACGCGGCCAGTCCCAGATACGCAGTATTTT. The chain is built from TRBV5-3 and TRBJ2-3; D ambiguous. TRBV5-3 falls under the ORF class, with uncertain function. The CDR3 loop spans 16 amino acids.

The genes are TRBV6-1 and TRBJ2-7; 11 bases map to TRBD2. Unmatched junction bases numbered 8, after V lost 0 bases and J lost 4 bases. This CDR3 spans 17 amino acids. Germline assignment: CDR1 MNHNS and CDR2 SASEGT. DNA for the CDR3: TGTGCCAGCAGTGAAGCGCTTCGACTAGCGGGGAGTTACGAGCAGTACTTC. Its translation: CASSEALRLAGSYEQYF.

J is TRBJ1-1 and V is TRBV7-9; D call uncertain. V was pared by 4 bases and J by 8 bases, with 8 bases between. Germline values: CDR1 SEHNR, CDR2 FQNEAQ (reference sequence). The CDR3 spans 11 residues. Here the CDR3 DNA reads TGTGCCAGCAGCTCCGGTGACGAAGCTTTCTTT. Encoded protein: CASSSGDEAFF.

The gene calls are TRBV28 and TRBJ1-2; D gene uncertain. CDR3 length: 11 residues. CDR1 MDHEN and CDR2 SYDVKM come from the germline V gene. Trimming stripped 6 bases from V and 4 bases from J, with 6 bases between. The chain's CDR3 is CASRTAYGYTF. DNA of the CDR3: TGTGCCAGCAGGACCGCCTATGGCTACACCTTC.

This clonotype was seen a handful of times. This chain connects TRBV4-3 to TRBJ1-4; 9 bases are a match to TRBD1. Germline CDR1 is LGHNA and CDR2 is YSLEER. The CDR3 contains 15 residues. V lost 5 bases to trimming and J lost 7 bases; unmatched junction nucleotides: 8. The CDR3 reads CASSWEGQGGEKLFF. CDR3 DNA: TGCGCCAGCAGCTGGGAGGGACAGGGCGGTGAAAAACTGTTTTTT.